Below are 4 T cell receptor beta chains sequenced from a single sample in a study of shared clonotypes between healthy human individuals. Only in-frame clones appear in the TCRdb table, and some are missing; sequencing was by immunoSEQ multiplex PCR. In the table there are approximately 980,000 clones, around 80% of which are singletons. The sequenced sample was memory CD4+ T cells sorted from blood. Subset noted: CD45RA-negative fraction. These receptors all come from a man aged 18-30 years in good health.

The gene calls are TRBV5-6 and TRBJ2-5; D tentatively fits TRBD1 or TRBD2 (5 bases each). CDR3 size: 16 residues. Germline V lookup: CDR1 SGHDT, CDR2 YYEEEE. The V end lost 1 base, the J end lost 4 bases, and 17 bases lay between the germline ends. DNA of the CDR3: TGTGCCAGCAGCTTGCTGGGCAGGGACGGTGGAGAGACCCAGTACTTC. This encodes CASSLLGRDGGETQYF.

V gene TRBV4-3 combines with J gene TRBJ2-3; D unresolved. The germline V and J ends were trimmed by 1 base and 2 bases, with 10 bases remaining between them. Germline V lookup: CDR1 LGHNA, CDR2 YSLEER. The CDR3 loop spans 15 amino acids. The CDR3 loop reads CASSQGGSNTDTQYF. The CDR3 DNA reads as TGCGCCAGCAGCCAAGGCGGCAGCAACACAGATACGCAGTATTTT.

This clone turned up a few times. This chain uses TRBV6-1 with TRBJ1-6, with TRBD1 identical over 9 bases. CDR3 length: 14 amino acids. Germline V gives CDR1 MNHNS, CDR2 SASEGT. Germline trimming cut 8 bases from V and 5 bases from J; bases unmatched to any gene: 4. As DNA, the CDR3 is TGTGCCAGCGGCCGGGACAGGGATAATTCACCCCTCCACTTT. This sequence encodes CASGRDRDNSPLHF.

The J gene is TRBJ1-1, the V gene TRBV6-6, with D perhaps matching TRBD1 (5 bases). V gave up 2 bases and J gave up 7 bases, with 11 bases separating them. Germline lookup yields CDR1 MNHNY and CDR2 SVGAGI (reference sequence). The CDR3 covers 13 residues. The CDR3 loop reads CASSYEPGVEAFF. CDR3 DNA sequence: TGTGCCAGCAGTTACGAGCCGGGGGTTGAAGCTTTCTTT.